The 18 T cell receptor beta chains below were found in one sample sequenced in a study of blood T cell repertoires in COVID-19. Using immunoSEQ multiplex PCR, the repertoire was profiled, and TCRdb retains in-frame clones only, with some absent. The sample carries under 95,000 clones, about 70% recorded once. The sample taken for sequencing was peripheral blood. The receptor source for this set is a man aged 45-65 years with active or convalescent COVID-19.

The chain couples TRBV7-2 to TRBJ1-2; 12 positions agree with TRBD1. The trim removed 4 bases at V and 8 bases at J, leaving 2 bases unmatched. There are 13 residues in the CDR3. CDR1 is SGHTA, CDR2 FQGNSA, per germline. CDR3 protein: CASSWDRGRGYTF. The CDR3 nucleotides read TGTGCCAGCAGCTGGGACAGGGGGCGAGGCTACACCTTC.

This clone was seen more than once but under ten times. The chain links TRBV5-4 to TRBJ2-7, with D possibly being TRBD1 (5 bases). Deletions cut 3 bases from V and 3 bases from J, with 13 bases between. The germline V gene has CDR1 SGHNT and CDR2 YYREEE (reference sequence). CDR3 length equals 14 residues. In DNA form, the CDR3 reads TGTGCCAGCAGCTCCTCAGACAGAATCTACGAGCAGTACTTC. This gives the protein CASSSSDRIYEQYF.

This CDR3 is CASSYHRGNQPQHF. CDR3 DNA sequence: TGTGCCAGCAGTTACCACAGGGGCAATCAGCCCCAGCATTTT. This chain connects TRBV6-6 to TRBJ1-5, with TRBD1 as a possible D gene (6 bases). V was clipped by 2 bases and J by 2 bases, with 7 bases between them. CDR3 length: 14 amino acids. Per the germline V gene, CDR1 is MNHNY and CDR2 is SVGAGI (reference sequence).

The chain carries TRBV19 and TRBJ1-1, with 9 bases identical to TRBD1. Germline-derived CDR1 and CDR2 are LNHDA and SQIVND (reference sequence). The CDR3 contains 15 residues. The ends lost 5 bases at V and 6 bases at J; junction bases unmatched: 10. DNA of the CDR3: TGTGCCAGTAGTTCTCGGACAGGGGCGGGCGCTGAAGCTTTCTTT. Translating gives CASSSRTGAGAEAFF.

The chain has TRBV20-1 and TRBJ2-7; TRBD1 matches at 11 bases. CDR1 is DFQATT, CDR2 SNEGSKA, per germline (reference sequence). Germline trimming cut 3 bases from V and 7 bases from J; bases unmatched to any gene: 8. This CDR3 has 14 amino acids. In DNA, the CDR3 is TGCAGTGCTAGTATAGGACAGGGGGCTAAAGAGCAGTACTTC. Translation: CSASIGQGAKEQYF.

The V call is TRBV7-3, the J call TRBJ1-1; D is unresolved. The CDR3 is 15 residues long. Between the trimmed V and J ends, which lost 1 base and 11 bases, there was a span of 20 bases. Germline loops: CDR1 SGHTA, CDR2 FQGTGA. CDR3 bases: TGTGCCAGCAGCTTAAGTACTAGAGTGGGCTCAGAGGCTTTCTTT. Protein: CASSLSTRVGSEAFF.

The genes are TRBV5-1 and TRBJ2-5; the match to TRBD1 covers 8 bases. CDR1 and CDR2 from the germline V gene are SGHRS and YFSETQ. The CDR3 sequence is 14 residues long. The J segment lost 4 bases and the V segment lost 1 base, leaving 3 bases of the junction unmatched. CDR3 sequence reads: CASSLTTGGETQYF. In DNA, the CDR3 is TGCGCCAGCAGCTTGACCACAGGGGGAGAGACCCAGTACTTC.

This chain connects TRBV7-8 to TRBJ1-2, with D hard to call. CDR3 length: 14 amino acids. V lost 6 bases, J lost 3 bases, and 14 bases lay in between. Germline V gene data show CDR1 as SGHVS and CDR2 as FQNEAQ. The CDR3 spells CASSRSPGYYGYTF. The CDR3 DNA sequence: TGTGCCAGCAGTCGGAGCCCCGGATACTATGGCTACACCTTC. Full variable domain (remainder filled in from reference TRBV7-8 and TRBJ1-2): GAGVSQSPRYKVAKRGQDVALRCDPISGHVSLFWYQQALGQGPEFLTYFQNEAQLDKSGLPSDRFFAERPEGSVSTLKIQRTQQEDSAVYLCASSRSPGYYGYTFGSGTRLTVV.

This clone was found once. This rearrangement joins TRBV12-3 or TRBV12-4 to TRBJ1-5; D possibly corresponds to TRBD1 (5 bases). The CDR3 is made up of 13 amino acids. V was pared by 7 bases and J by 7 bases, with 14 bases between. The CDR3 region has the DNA TGTGCCAGCACCCCGGAGGGGAACCAGCCCCAGCATTTT. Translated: CASTPEGNQPQHF.

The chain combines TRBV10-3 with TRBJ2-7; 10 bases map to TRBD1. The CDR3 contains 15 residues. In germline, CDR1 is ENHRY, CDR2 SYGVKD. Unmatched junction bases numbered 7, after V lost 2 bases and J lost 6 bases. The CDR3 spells CAISEGTGELGEQYF. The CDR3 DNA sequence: TGTGCCATCAGTGAGGGGACAGGGGAGCTAGGCGAGCAGTACTTC.

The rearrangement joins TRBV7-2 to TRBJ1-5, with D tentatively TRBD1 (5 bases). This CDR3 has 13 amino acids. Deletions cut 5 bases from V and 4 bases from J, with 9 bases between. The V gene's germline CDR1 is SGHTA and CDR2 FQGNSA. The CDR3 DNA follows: TGTGCCAGCAGCCTTTCAGGGAATCAGCCCCAGCATTTT. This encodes CASSLSGNQPQHF. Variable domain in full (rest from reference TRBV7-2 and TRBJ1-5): GAGVSQSPSNKVTEKGKDVELRCDPISGHTALYWYRQSLGQGLEFLIYFQGNSAPDKSGLPSDRFSAERTGGSVSTLTIQRTQQEDSAVYLCASSLSGNQPQHFGDGTRLSIL.

The CDR3 DNA reads as TGTGCCAGCAGTTTAACAGGGGGTGCGGGCTATGGCTACACCTTC. Translation: CASSLTGGAGYGYTF. The chain employs TRBV6-5 and TRBJ1-2, with 8 bases lining up with TRBD1. CDR1 and CDR2 from the germline V gene are MNHEY and SVGAGI. Trimming removed 4 bases from V and 4 bases from J; junction bases left unmatched: 8. CDR3 length equals 15 residues.

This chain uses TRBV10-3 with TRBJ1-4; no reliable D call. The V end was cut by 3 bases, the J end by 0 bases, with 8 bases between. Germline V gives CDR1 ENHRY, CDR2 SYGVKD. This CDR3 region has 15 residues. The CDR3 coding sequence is TGTGCCATCAGTGAAGGAGTTGCAACTAATGAAAAACTGTTTTTT. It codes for CAISEGVATNEKLFF.

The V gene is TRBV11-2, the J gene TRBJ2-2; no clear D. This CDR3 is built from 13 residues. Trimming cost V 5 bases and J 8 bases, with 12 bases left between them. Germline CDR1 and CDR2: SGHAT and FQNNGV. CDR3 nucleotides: TGTGCCAGCAGCCCCCGAGGTGGGGGGGAGCTGTTTTTT. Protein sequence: CASSPRGGGELFF.

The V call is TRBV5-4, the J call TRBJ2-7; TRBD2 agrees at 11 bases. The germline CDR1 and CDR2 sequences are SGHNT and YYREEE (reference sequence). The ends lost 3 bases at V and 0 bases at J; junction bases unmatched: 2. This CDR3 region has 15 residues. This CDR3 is CASSWGLAVSYEQYF. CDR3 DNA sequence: TGTGCCAGCAGCTGGGGACTAGCGGTCTCCTACGAGCAGTACTTC.

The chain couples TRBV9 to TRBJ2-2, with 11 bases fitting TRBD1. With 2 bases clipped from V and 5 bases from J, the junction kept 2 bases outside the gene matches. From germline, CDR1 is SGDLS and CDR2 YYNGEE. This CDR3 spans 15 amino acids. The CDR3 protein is CASSVDRGRTGELFF. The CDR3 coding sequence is TGTGCCAGCAGCGTGGACAGGGGGCGTACCGGGGAGCTGTTTTTT. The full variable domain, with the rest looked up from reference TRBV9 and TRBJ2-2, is DSGVTQTPKHLITATGQRVTLRCSPRSGDLSVYWYQQSLDQGLQFLIQYYNGEERAKGNILERFSAQQFPDLHSELNLSSLELGDSALYFCASSVDRGRTGELFFGEGSRLTVL.

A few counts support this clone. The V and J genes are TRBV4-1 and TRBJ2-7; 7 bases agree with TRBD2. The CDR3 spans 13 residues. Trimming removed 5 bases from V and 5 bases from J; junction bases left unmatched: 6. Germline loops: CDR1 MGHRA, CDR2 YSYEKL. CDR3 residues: CASSYRGGDEQYF. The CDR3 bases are TGCGCCAGCAGCTATAGGGGAGGGGACGAGCAGTACTTC.

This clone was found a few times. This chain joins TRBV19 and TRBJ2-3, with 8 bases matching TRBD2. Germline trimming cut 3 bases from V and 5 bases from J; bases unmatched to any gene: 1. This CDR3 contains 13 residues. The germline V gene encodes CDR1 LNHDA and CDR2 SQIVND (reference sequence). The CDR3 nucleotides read TGTGCCAGTAGTATGCTAGCGGGAGATACGCAGTATTTT. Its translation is CASSMLAGDTQYF.